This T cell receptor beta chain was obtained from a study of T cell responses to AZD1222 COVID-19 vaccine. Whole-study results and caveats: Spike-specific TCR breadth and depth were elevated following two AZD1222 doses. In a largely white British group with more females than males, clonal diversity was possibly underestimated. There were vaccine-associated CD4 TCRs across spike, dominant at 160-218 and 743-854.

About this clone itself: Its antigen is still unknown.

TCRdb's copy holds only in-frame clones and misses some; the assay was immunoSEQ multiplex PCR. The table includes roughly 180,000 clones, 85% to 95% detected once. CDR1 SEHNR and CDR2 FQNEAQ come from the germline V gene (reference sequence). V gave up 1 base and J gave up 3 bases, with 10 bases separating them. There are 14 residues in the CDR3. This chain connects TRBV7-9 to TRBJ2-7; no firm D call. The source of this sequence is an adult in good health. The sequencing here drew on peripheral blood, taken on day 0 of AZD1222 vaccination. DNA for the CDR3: TGTGCCAGCAGCTTAGTAGGGATGATCTACGAGCAGTACTTC. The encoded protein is CASSLVGMIYEQYF.